A selection of T cell receptor beta chains follows, all from one sample in a study of brain T cells in children with intractable seizures. TCRdb keeps only in-frame clones here, not all; method: immunoSEQ multiplex PCR. The sample lists 340,000 or so clones; over 90% were seen once. The source was peripheral blood, collected approximately 5 months after surgery. Every receptor here comes from a boy less than two years old with tuberous sclerosis and intractable seizures. CDR3s include the opening cysteine and the closing phenylalanine or tryptophan. A D gene is named only where the DNA matches it firmly. Not all rows give a size; the values are once, few, many and, for expanded clones, a class.

v_gene: TRBV5-1
d_gene: TRBD2
abundance: NA
j_gene: TRBJ2-7
CDR3aa: CASSLESRDYSSYEQYF
CDR3nt: TGCGCCAGCAGCTTGGAGTCTAGGGACTACAGCTCCTACGAGCAGTACTTC

v_gene: TRBV19
d_gene: NA
abundance: NA
j_gene: TRBJ1-3
CDR3aa: CASTLRHSSGNTIYF
CDR3nt: TGTGCCAGTACCCTCAGACACTCCTCTGGAAACACCATATATTTT

v_gene: TRBV7-9
d_gene: NA
abundance: NA
j_gene: TRBJ2-5
CDR3aa: CASSRRQTQETQYF
CDR3nt: TGTGCCAGCAGCCGCAGACAGACCCAGGAGACCCAGTACTTC

v_gene: TRBV27
d_gene: TRBD1
abundance: NA
j_gene: TRBJ1-1
CDR3aa: CASSFQGASTEAFF
CDR3nt: TGTGCCAGCAGTTTCCAGGGGGCGAGTACTGAAGCTTTCTTT

v_gene: TRBV4-1
d_gene: TRBD1
abundance: NA
j_gene: TRBJ1-2
CDR3aa: CASSQDPWTGGYGYTF
CDR3nt: TGCGCCAGCAGCCAAGATCCCTGGACAGGGGGCTATGGCTACACCTTC

v_gene: TRBV19
d_gene: TRBD2
abundance: NA
j_gene: TRBJ2-3
CDR3aa: CASTFSSGGTDTQYF
CDR3nt: TGTGCCAGTACGTTCAGCAGCGGGGGCACAGATACGCAGTATTTT

v_gene: TRBV6-5
d_gene: NA
abundance: NA
j_gene: TRBJ2-1
CDR3aa: CATLTYNEQFF
CDR3nt: TGTGCCACCCTAACCTACAATGAGCAGTTCTTC

v_gene: TRBV5-1
d_gene: NA
abundance: NA
j_gene: TRBJ2-4
CDR3aa: CASSLVSTAKNIQYF
CDR3nt: TGCGCCAGCAGCTTGGTCAGCACAGCCAAAAACATTCAGTACTTC

v_gene: TRBV1
d_gene: NA
abundance: NA
j_gene: TRBJ2-1
CDR3aa: CTSSSGLYNEQFF
CDR3nt: TGCACCAGCAGTTCGGGACTCTACAATGAGCAGTTCTTC

v_gene: TRBV30
d_gene: TRBD1
abundance: NA
j_gene: TRBJ1-2
CDR3aa: CAWTKGQWDGYTF
CDR3nt: TGTGCCTGGACCAAGGGACAGTGGGATGGCTACACCTTC

v_gene: TRBV19
d_gene: TRBD1
abundance: NA
j_gene: TRBJ2-3
CDR3aa: CASGEDRATDTQYF
CDR3nt: TGTGCCAGTGGAGAGGACAGGGCCACAGATACGCAGTATTTT

v_gene: TRBV7-2
d_gene: TRBD2
abundance: NA
j_gene: TRBJ2-1
CDR3aa: CASSLGSGGARLDEQFF
CDR3nt: TGTGCCAGCAGCTTAGGTAGCGGGGGGGCCAGGTTGGATGAGCAGTTCTTC

v_gene: TRBV4-1
d_gene: NA
abundance: NA
j_gene: TRBJ1-1
CDR3aa: CASSQLTGPNTEAFF
CDR3nt: TGCGCCAGCAGCCAATTGACAGGACCGAACACTGAAGCTTTCTTT

v_gene: TRBV9
d_gene: TRBD1
abundance: NA
j_gene: TRBJ1-6
CDR3aa: CASSARGQIYNSPLHF
CDR3nt: TGTGCCAGCAGCGCACGGGGACAGATCTATAATTCACCCCTCCACTTT

v_gene: TRBV5-4
d_gene: NA
abundance: NA
j_gene: TRBJ2-7
CDR3aa: CASGFGYEQYF
CDR3nt: TGTGCCAGCGGCTTCGGGTACGAGCAGTACTTC

v_gene: TRBV5-8
d_gene: NA
abundance: once
j_gene: TRBJ2-6
CDR3aa: CASSLADGGSGANVLTF
CDR3nt: TGTGCCAGCAGCTTGGCCGATGGGGGCTCTGGGGCCAACGTCCTGACTTTC

v_gene: TRBV7-8
d_gene: NA
abundance: NA
j_gene: TRBJ2-1
CDR3aa: CASSLSGRSEQFF
CDR3nt: TGTGCCAGCAGCCTGTCGGGACGGAGTGAGCAGTTCTTC

v_gene: TRBV27
d_gene: NA
abundance: NA
j_gene: TRBJ1-2
CDR3aa: CASSSIDSGTVYGYTF
CDR3nt: TGTGCCAGCAGTTCAATAGACTCCGGGACGGTGTATGGCTACACCTTC

v_gene: TRBV5-1
d_gene: NA
abundance: NA
j_gene: TRBJ2-7
CDR3aa: CASSLTGTYEQYF
CDR3nt: TGCGCCAGCAGCTTGACAGGGACTTACGAGCAGTACTTC

v_gene: TRBV19
d_gene: TRBD2
abundance: NA
j_gene: TRBJ2-5
CDR3aa: CASSHPPAGGPETQYF
CDR3nt: TGTGCCAGTAGCCACCCCCCAGCGGGGGGGCCAGAGACCCAGTACTTC

v_gene: TRBV7-2
d_gene: TRBD2
abundance: NA
j_gene: TRBJ2-7
CDR3aa: CASSLGSAGAAIYEQYF
CDR3nt: TGTGCCAGCAGCTTAGGGTCAGCGGGGGCCGCGATCTACGAGCAGTACTTC

v_gene: TRBV2
d_gene: NA
abundance: NA
j_gene: TRBJ2-2
CDR3aa: CASTPRAGNTGELFF
CDR3nt: TGTGCCAGCACCCCCCGGGCAGGGAACACCGGGGAGCTGTTTTTT

v_gene: TRBV15
d_gene: NA
abundance: NA
j_gene: TRBJ2-7
CDR3aa: CATSRAAGEQYF
CDR3nt: TGTGCCACCAGCAGAGCTGCGGGAGAGCAGTACTTC

v_gene: TRBV18
d_gene: NA
abundance: NA
j_gene: TRBJ2-6
CDR3aa: CASSPRIGGSGANVLTF
CDR3nt: TGTGCCAGCTCACCTCGGATAGGGGGCTCTGGGGCCAACGTCCTGACTTTC

v_gene: TRBV9
d_gene: NA
abundance: few
j_gene: TRBJ2-7
CDR3aa: CASSTRAEVQYF
CDR3nt: TGTGCCAGCAGCACACGGGCGGAGGTGCAGTACTTC

v_gene: TRBV27
d_gene: NA
abundance: NA
j_gene: TRBJ2-2
CDR3aa: CASSPHQGAGELFF
CDR3nt: TGTGCCAGCAGTCCACACCAGGGTGCCGGGGAGCTGTTTTTT

v_gene: TRBV30
d_gene: TRBD1
abundance: NA
j_gene: TRBJ2-1
CDR3aa: CAWSTRKRQGVQFF
CDR3nt: TGTGCCTGGAGTACCCGCAAGAGACAGGGTGTTCAGTTCTTC

v_gene: TRBV27
d_gene: NA
abundance: NA
j_gene: TRBJ1-2
CDR3aa: CASSARAGDGYTF
CDR3nt: TGTGCCAGCAGTGCCAGGGCGGGGGACGGCTACACCTTC

v_gene: TRBV5-1
d_gene: NA
abundance: NA
j_gene: TRBJ2-5
CDR3aa: CASSLGAQETQYF
CDR3nt: TGCGCCAGCAGCTTAGGGGCCCAAGAGACCCAGTACTTC

v_gene: TRBV5-1
d_gene: NA
abundance: NA
j_gene: TRBJ1-3
CDR3aa: CASSLGPGGTGNTIYF
CDR3nt: TGCGCCAGCAGCTTGGGGCCTGGGGGGACAGGAAACACCATATATTTT

v_gene: TRBV4-1
d_gene: NA
abundance: NA
j_gene: TRBJ1-6
CDR3aa: CASSQDRPAGNYNSPLHF
CDR3nt: TGCGCCAGCAGCCAAGATAGGCCAGCCGGGAACTATAATTCACCCCTCCACTTT

v_gene: TRBV10-3
d_gene: NA
abundance: NA
j_gene: TRBJ1-5
CDR3aa: CAIKGGGNQPQHF
CDR3nt: TGTGCCATCAAGGGAGGGGGGAATCAGCCCCAGCATTTT

v_gene: TRBV29-1
d_gene: NA
abundance: NA
j_gene: TRBJ1-2
CDR3aa: CSVDPVNYGYTF
CDR3nt: TGCAGCGTTGACCCGGTCAACTATGGCTACACCTTC

v_gene: TRBV5-5
d_gene: NA
abundance: NA
j_gene: TRBJ2-2
CDR3aa: CASSWMNTGELFF
CDR3nt: TGTGCCAGCAGCTGGATGAACACCGGGGAGCTGTTTTTT

v_gene: TRBV4-2
d_gene: TRBD1
abundance: NA
j_gene: TRBJ2-1
CDR3aa: CASSQAGQGYNEQFF
CDR3nt: TGTGCCAGCAGCCAGGCGGGACAGGGCTACAATGAGCAGTTCTTC

v_gene: TRBV7-8
d_gene: NA
abundance: NA
j_gene: TRBJ1-6
CDR3aa: CASSLGDTYNSPLHF
CDR3nt: TGTGCCAGCAGCTTAGGCGACACCTATAATTCACCCCTCCACTTT

v_gene: TRBV19
d_gene: TRBD2
abundance: few
j_gene: TRBJ2-7
CDR3aa: CASTPTSGISYEQYF
CDR3nt: TGTGCCAGTACCCCCACTAGCGGCATATCCTACGAGCAGTACTTC

v_gene: TRBV18
d_gene: TRBD1
abundance: NA
j_gene: TRBJ1-2
CDR3aa: CASSPVSGTGKTNYGYTF
CDR3nt: TGTGCCAGCTCACCAGTATCCGGGACAGGGAAAACCAACTATGGCTACACCTTC

v_gene: TRBV4-1
d_gene: NA
abundance: NA
j_gene: TRBJ2-7
CDR3aa: CASSLQGSYEQYF
CDR3nt: TGCGCCAGCAGCTTACAGGGCTCCTACGAGCAGTACTTC

v_gene: TRBV28
d_gene: NA
abundance: NA
j_gene: TRBJ1-5
CDR3aa: CASIGSNQPQHF
CDR3nt: TGTGCCAGCATTGGAAGCAATCAGCCCCAGCATTTT

v_gene: TRBV5-1
d_gene: NA
abundance: NA
j_gene: TRBJ1-1
CDR3aa: CASSLEGTLAFF
CDR3nt: TGCGCCAGCAGCTTGGAGGGAACTTTAGCTTTCTTT

v_gene: TRBV19
d_gene: NA
abundance: NA
j_gene: TRBJ1-1
CDR3aa: CASSSSAATEAFF
CDR3nt: TGTGCCAGTAGCTCATCGGCTGCCACTGAAGCTTTCTTT